This entry lists 7 T cell receptor beta chains sequenced from one sample in a study of blood T cell repertoires in COVID-19. TCRdb's copy holds only in-frame clones and misses some; the assay was immunoSEQ multiplex PCR. Among hundreds of thousands of clones, roughly 88% were seen once, and the ten largest hold about 2.1%. The specimen sequenced was PBMCs or T cells enriched from blood (not recorded which). Receptors originate from a woman aged 40 to 49 with acute COVID-19.

This rearrangement joins TRBV7-7 to TRBJ2-5; maybe TRBD1 (6 bases). The V gene's germline CDR1 is SSHAT and CDR2 FNYEAQ (reference sequence). Trimming left V 1 base short and J 3 bases short, with 12 bases between. This CDR3 spans 15 amino acids. The CDR3 bases are TGTGCCAGCAGCTTAGTGGGCCACAGGGAAGAGACCCAGTACTTC. This sequence encodes CASSLVGHREETQYF.

J is TRBJ1-4 and V is TRBV19; 9 positions agree with TRBD1. Germline CDR1 LNHDA, CDR2 SQIVND (reference sequence). The ends lost 8 bases at V and 7 bases at J; junction bases unmatched: 5. The CDR3 loop spans 13 amino acids. The CDR3 region is CASQRDRAEKLFF. The DNA for the CDR3 is TGTGCCAGTCAGCGGGACAGGGCTGAAAAACTGTTTTTT.

V and J are TRBV5-8 and TRBJ2-7; TRBD1 matches at 7 bases. Looked up from germline, CDR1 is SGHTS and CDR2 is YDEGEE. The CDR3 has 15 amino acids. With V trimmed by 1 base and J by 2 bases, 6 bases remained unmatched. The CDR3 loop is CASSLYGTATYEQYF. Written as DNA, the CDR3 is TGTGCCAGCAGCTTGTATGGGACAGCTACCTACGAGCAGTACTTC.

The chain recombines TRBV6-5 with TRBJ2-3, with 9 bases identical to TRBD2. CDR3 length equals 15 residues. CDR1 and CDR2 (germline): MNHEY, SVGAGI. V shed 9 bases, J shed 0 bases, and the junction held 7 bases outside the gene matches. The DNA for the CDR3 is TGTGCCAGTTCTAGCGGGGAGACTAGCACAGATACGCAGTATTTT. It yields the protein CASSSGETSTDTQYF.

This chain uses TRBV6-5 with TRBJ2-7; TRBD2 is a possible D gene (5 bases). Per the germline V gene, CDR1 is MNHEY and CDR2 is SVGAGI. The V and J ends lost 5 bases and 3 bases respectively, with 14 bases between them. This CDR3 has 14 amino acids. CDR3 DNA: TGTGCCAGCAGTCCTCAGGTCGGGAACTACGAGCAGTACTTC. This codes for CASSPQVGNYEQYF.

The chain carries TRBV5-1 and TRBJ1-2, with TRBD1 as a possible D gene (6 bases). V lost 3 bases, J lost 4 bases, and 16 bases lay in between. Germline CDR1 SGHRS, CDR2 YFSETQ. The CDR3 loop spans 15 amino acids. The CDR3 sequence: CASSSGGGAGYGYTF. CDR3 coding DNA: TGCGCCAGCAGCTCTGGCGGGGGCGCAGGCTATGGCTACACCTTC.

This chain uses TRBV6-5 with TRBJ1-4, with 9 bases aligning to TRBD1. In germline, CDR1 is MNHEY, CDR2 SVGAGI. CDR3 size: 14 residues. J lost 3 bases, V lost 6 bases, and 2 bases had no gene match. The CDR3: CASRRQGANEKLFF. The DNA for the CDR3 is TGTGCCAGCAGAAGACAGGGGGCTAATGAAAAACTGTTTTTT.